This TCR beta chain comes out of a study of blood T cell repertoires in COVID-19. The CDR3 has 14 residues. The protocol was immunoSEQ multiplex PCR, while the TCRdb copy is restricted to in-frame clones and leaves out a portion. This sample has some 100,000 clones, with about 89% found just once. This sequence joins TRBV21-1 and TRBJ2-7; the table's D call of TRBD2 was not tested on the DNA. TRBV21-1 is an annotated pseudogene. Sequenced input: peripheral blood. The TCR comes from a woman under 40 with acute or convalescent COVID-19. CDR3 protein: CASQRGGPFYEQYF. CDR3 in DNA: TGTGCCAGCCAGCGGGGGGGACCCTTCTACGAGCAGTACTTC.